Included here is one T cell receptor (beta chain) sequence, with context. This entry comes from a study of blood T cell repertoires in COVID-19. Study-level background: From T cells, B-cell-depleted T cells, or PBMCs came the material, which was cDNA or gDNA.

This CDR3 has 15 amino acids. CDR1 PRHDT and CDR2 FYEKMQ come from the germline V gene (reference sequence). V dropped 5 bases and J dropped 2 bases, with 13 bases sitting between them. Assay used: immunoSEQ multiplex PCR; TCRdb lists only in-frame clones, some missing. The repertoire holds approximately 90,000 clones, with approximately 88% as singletons. Sequencing input: peripheral blood. The rearrangement links TRBV13 to TRBJ1-3; tentatively, D is TRBD1 (6 bases). The TCR comes from a man in his sixties with acute or convalescent COVID-19. Here the CDR3 reads CASSLTGLPGNTIYF. The CDR3, as DNA: TGTGCCAGCAGCCTCACAGGGCTCCCTGGAAACACCATATATTTT.